This TCR beta chain originates from a study of cytomegalovirus exposure and HLA in healthy donors. PCR used 60 Vbeta primers and 13 Jbeta primers. Using immunoSEQ multiplex PCR, the repertoire was profiled, and TCRdb retains in-frame clones only, with some absent. The profile shows 150,000 or so clones, around 76% of them singletons. Regarding the study as a whole: Later analysis identified several of the most significant clusters that appeared linked to common viral pathogens.

With respect to this clone: Its antigen is still unknown.

The V gene lost 5 bases and the J gene lost 4 bases, with 11 bases spanning the gap. Germline values: CDR1 LNHDA, CDR2 SQIVND (reference sequence). The CDR3 has 13 amino acids. Material: PBMCs. The source is a man aged 40-55 years in good health and CMV-seropositive. This rearrangement joins TRBV19 to TRBJ1-1; D gene unclear. Written as DNA, the CDR3 is TGTGCCAGTAGTTTGGGCTCGGTCACTGAAGCTTTCTTT. This encodes CASSLGSVTEAFF.